The entry below describes one T cell receptor (beta chain). These data belong to a study of T cell changes during pregnancy in multiple sclerosis. Trimming removed 4 bases from V and 10 bases from J, with 26 bases in between. CDR3 length equals 16 residues. Per germline, CDR1 GTSNPN and CDR2 SVGIG (reference sequence). Only in-frame clones appear in the TCRdb table, and some are missing; sequencing was by immunoSEQ multiplex PCR. The sample holds roughly 100,000 clones, almost 95% seen once. The sample was peripheral blood, taken after pregnancy. V and J are TRBV30 and TRBJ2-1, with a possible D match to TRBD2 (6 bases). The TCR comes from a female donor with multiple sclerosis, enrolled in a pregnancy study. The chain's CDR3 is CAWTNRDFSLIGEQFF. The DNA of the CDR3 is TGTGCCTGGACTAATAGGGACTTCTCCTTAATAGGGGAGCAGTTCTTC.